These 10 T cell receptor beta chains originate from one sample sequenced in a study of cytomegalovirus exposure and HLA in healthy donors. With 60 Vbeta and 13 Jbeta primers, the PCR was carried out. Using immunoSEQ multiplex PCR, the repertoire was profiled, and TCRdb retains in-frame clones only, with some absent. The ten most abundant clones cover approximately 1.6% of a sample with about 130,000 clones. Input material: PBMCs. These TCRs come from a man aged 18 to 30 in good health and CMV-seronegative.

The V gene is TRBV7-3, the J gene TRBJ2-1; TRBD2 matches 13 bases. The CDR3 has 15 residues. With 5 bases clipped from V and 8 bases from J, the junction kept 6 bases outside the gene matches. Germline CDR1 is SGHTA and CDR2 is FQGTGA. This CDR3 is CASSGRLAGGDEQFF. CDR3 in DNA: TGTGCCAGCAGCGGGAGACTAGCGGGGGGCGATGAGCAGTTCTTC.

The chain couples TRBV10-1 to TRBJ2-2; 10 bases map to TRBD2. CDR3 size: 17 residues. J lost 1 base, V lost 10 bases, and 12 bases had no gene match. Germline V CDR1 and CDR2: WNHNN, SYGVQD (reference sequence). CDR3 loop: CAITMGPSGGNTGELFF. CDR3 sequence (DNA): TGCGCCATTACAATGGGTCCTAGCGGGGGGAACACCGGGGAGCTGTTTTTT.

The rearrangement joins TRBV2 to TRBJ2-5; maybe TRBD2 (5 bases). Germline V gene sequence: CDR1 SNHLY, CDR2 FYNNEI. This CDR3 spans 15 amino acids. V was pared by 7 bases and J by 0 bases, with 15 bases between. The CDR3: CASKRQRNNQETQYF. The CDR3 DNA sequence: TGTGCCAGCAAGAGGCAGCGGAACAACCAAGAGACCCAGTACTTC.

The chain is built from TRBV11-2 and TRBJ1-5; 8 bases agree with TRBD1. The CDR3 totals 13 residues. CDR1 and CDR2 from the germline V gene are SGHAT and FQNNGV. V dropped 5 bases and J dropped 9; count of bases not matched to a gene: 6. The CDR3 reads CASSQDRVRPQHF. The CDR3 nucleotides are TGTGCCAGCAGCCAGGACAGGGTACGGCCCCAGCATTTT.

The V gene is TRBV4-3, the J gene TRBJ2-2; TRBD2 matches at 9 bases. The CDR3 length is 16 residues. Unmatched junction bases numbered 6, after V lost 1 base and J lost 6 bases. CDR1 LGHNA and CDR2 YSLEER come from the germline V gene. Written as DNA, the CDR3 is TGCGCCAGCAGCCAAGGGACTAGCGTTAGCTCCGGGGAGCTGTTTTTT. As protein: CASSQGTSVSSGELFF.

The chain combines TRBV7-3 with TRBJ2-3; TRBD2 is a possible D gene (5 bases). V was trimmed by 2 bases and J by 2 bases, leaving 11 bases between them. This CDR3 contains 15 residues. CDR1 is SGHTA and CDR2 is FQGTGA in the germline V gene. The CDR3 region has the DNA TGTGCCAGCAGCTTATTGGGCGGGTTCACAGATACGCAGTATTTT. Translation: CASSLLGGFTDTQYF.

V gene TRBV7-2 combines with J gene TRBJ2-3; perhaps TRBD1 as D (5 bases). CDR3 length: 13 residues. Trimming removed 3 bases at V and 5 bases at J, with 9 bases between. CDR1 is SGHTA, CDR2 FQGNSA, per germline. For the CDR3, the DNA is TGTGCCAGCAGCTTTTCGCAGGGAGATACGCAGTATTTT. Its translation: CASSFSQGDTQYF.

The chain combines TRBV19 with TRBJ1-5, with D possibly matching TRBD1 (5 bases). Trimming removed 5 bases from V and 4 bases from J, with 18 bases in between. The germline V gene encodes CDR1 LNHDA and CDR2 SQIVND (reference sequence). The CDR3 has 16 residues. The CDR3 DNA sequence: TGTGCCAGTAGTCCTTATACCGGGGGGGGTAATCAGCCCCAGCATTTT. Translating gives CASSPYTGGGNQPQHF.

The chain links TRBV25-1 to TRBJ2-7, with a possible D match to TRBD1 (6 bases). Deletions cut 10 bases from V and 0 bases from J, with 7 bases between. CDR3 length: 11 residues. Germline assignment: CDR1 MGHDK and CDR2 SYGVNS. The CDR3 reads CATDSSYEQYF. DNA for the CDR3: TGTGCCACGGACAGCTCCTACGAGCAGTACTTC.

This sequence joins TRBV12-2 and TRBJ1-1. TRBV12-2 is deemed a pseudogene. This CDR3 spans 13 amino acids. CDR3 region: CASRLGGSVEAFF. CDR3 nucleotides: TGTGCAAGTCGCTTGGGCGGGTCGGTTGAAGCTTTCTTT.